This entry concerns a single TCR beta chain. The sample comes from a study of cytomegalovirus exposure and HLA in healthy donors. Some clones are missing from TCRdb's copy, which holds only in-frame ones; the method was immunoSEQ multiplex PCR. The sample yields over 200,000 clones, roughly 84% seen once. The germline gives CDR1 SGHRS, CDR2 YFSETQ. This CDR3 is built from 17 residues. Trimming took off 0 bases at V and 2 bases at J, with 16 bases between the two ends. Sequencing used PBMCs. V and J are TRBV5-1 and TRBJ2-3, with a weak D call TRBD2 (5 bases). The TCR sequence derives from a woman aged 18-29 years in good health and CMV-seropositive. The chain's CDR3 is CASSLGPRSGITDTQYF. CDR3 DNA sequence: TGCGCCAGCAGCTTGGGGCCGCGCTCGGGGATCACAGATACGCAGTATTTT.